Listed below are T cell receptor beta chains from one sample, sequenced in a study of CD8 T cells in ankylosing spondylitis. TCRdb re-called the 5' RACE reads with MiXCR, one entry per CDR3 protein. Of 150,000 or so distinct CDR3 sequences in the sample, 30% to 35% were seen once. Sequences were obtained from synovial fluid, either unsorted or a sorted T cell fraction (not recorded which). The receptors here all came from a male donor with ankylosing spondylitis. The CDR3 runs from the conserved cysteine through the conserved F or W.

>TRBV4-2
CASSQGEGRVTRGNQPQHF
>TRBV20-1
CSAVQLAGGARGEQYF
>TRBV2
CASSEDGGNQPQHF
>TRBV4-1
CASSQSETSGRSGGTDTQYF
>TRBV12-3/TRBV12-4
CASSSGRSYEQYF
>TRBV20-1
CSAPRTGKNTEAFF
>TRBV6-6
CASRIGGGYGYTF
>TRBV21-1
CASSKWRGQNNEQFF
>TRBV28
CATKGYRGLNQPQHF
>TRBV9
CASSVEGRGRGTGELFF
>TRBV21-1
CASSKGTGPYEQYF
>TRBV7-2
CASSLAVTYNSPLHF
>TRBV7-2
CASSRDSSTDTQYF
>TRBV10-1
CASQAGPGYEQYF
>TRBV20-1
CSARAGGELWEQYF
>TRBV15
CATSASGNTIYF
>TRBV20-1
CSARGRVNEQFF
>TRBV6-1
CGSSLRPDYGYTF
>TRBV20-1
CSARLQGNTEAFF
>TRBV5-1
CASSGLNNSPLHF
>TRBV7-9
CASSLVAGWSTEAFF
>TRBV20-1
CSAHRVFEAFF
>TRBV3-1
CASSQDRLAFYNEQFF
>TRBV10-3
CATETGELRGNTIYF
>TRBV12-3/TRBV12-4
CASSLITGVTDTQYF
>TRBV7-2
CASSPLRGQGNEQFF
>TRBV28
CASSFLGQGDTEAFF
>TRBV28
CASIGRNTEAFF
>TRBV20-1
CSANKQNQETQYF
>TRBV5-1
CASSLDRDGTNYGYTF
>TRBV14
CASSRQMGSTEAFF
>TRBV3-1
CASSQAGREETQYF
>TRBV7-2
CASSLRFGTHQETQYF
>TRBV10-3
CAISESLGGKGETQYF
>TRBV6-1
CASSTRGGESNQPQHF
>TRBV7-2
CASSPGQPQRNTEAFF
>TRBV20-1
CSAHGRASGNQPQHF
>TRBV9
CASSVSTGRTDTQYF
>TRBV12-3/TRBV12-4
CASSLGSEYSNQPQHF
>TRBV9
CASSGTQGGEKLFF
>TRBV7-9
CASSFDRGGGGEQFF
>TRBV6-5
CASSYSRGLEKLFF
>TRBV6-1
CASRMGGTYNEQFF
>TRBV4-1
CASSQEGTSPGELFF
>TRBV20-1
CSARGGGSSYNSPLHF
>TRBV6-2/TRBV6-3
CASRSGSYTQYF
>TRBV4-2
CASSQGQGNTEAFF
>TRBV4-2
CASSQNRDFPNEQYF
>TRBV12-3/TRBV12-4
CASSLTSYEQYF
>TRBV2
CASTVGQETQYF
>TRBV5-1
CASSPGSGGKVGYTF
>TRBV7-3
CASSFGQGPYNEQFF